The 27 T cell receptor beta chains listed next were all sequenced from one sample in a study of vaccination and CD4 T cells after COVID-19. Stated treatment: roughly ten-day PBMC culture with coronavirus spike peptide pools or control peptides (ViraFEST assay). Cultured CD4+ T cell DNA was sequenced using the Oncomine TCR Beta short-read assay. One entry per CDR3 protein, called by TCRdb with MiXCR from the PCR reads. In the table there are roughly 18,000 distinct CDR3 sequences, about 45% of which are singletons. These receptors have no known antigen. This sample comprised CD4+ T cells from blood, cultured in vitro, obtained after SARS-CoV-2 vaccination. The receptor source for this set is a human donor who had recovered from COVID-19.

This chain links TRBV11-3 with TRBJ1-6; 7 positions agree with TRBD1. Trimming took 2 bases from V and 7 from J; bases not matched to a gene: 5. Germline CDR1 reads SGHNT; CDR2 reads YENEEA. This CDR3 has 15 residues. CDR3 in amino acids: CASSLRPGGNSPLHF. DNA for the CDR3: TGTGCCAGCAGCTTACGTCCAGGGGGAAATTCACCCCTCCACTTT.

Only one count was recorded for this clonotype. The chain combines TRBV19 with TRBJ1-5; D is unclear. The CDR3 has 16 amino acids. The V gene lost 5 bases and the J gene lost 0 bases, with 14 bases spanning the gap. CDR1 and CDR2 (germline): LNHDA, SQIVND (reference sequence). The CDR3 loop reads CASSPFGPDSNQPQHF. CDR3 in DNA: TGTGCCAGTAGTCCGTTCGGACCGGATAGCAATCAGCCCCAGCATTTT.

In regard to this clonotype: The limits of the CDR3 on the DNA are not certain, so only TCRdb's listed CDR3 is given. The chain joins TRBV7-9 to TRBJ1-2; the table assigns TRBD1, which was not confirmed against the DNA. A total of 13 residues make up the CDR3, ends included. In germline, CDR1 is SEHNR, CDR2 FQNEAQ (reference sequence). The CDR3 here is CASSLVGTGTGSF.

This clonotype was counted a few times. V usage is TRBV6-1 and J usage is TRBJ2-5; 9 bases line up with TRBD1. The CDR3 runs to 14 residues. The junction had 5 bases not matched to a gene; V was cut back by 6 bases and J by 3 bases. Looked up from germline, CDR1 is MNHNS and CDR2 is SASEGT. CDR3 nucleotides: TGTGCCAGCAGCAGGACAGGGGCTAAAGAGACCCAGTACTTC. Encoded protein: CASSRTGAKETQYF.

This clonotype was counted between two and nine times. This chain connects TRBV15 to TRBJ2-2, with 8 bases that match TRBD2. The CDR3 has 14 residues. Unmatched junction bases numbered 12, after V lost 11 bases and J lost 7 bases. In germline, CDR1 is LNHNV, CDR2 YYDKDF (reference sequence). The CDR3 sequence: CAARRGGVGGELFF. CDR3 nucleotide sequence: TGTGCCGCACGCCGGGGGGGCGTCGGCGGGGAGCTGTTTTTT.

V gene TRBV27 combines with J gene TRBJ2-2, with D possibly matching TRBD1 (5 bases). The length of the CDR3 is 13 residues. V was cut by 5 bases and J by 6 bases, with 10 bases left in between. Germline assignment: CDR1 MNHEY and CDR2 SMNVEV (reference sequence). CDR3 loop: CASSARVPGELFF. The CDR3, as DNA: TGTGCCAGCAGTGCCAGGGTCCCCGGGGAGCTGTTTTTT.

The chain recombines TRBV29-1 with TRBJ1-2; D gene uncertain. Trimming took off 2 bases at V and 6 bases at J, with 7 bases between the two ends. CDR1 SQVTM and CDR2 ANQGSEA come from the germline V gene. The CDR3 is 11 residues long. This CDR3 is CSVESGNGYTF. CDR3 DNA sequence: TGCAGCGTTGAATCCGGAAATGGCTACACCTTC.

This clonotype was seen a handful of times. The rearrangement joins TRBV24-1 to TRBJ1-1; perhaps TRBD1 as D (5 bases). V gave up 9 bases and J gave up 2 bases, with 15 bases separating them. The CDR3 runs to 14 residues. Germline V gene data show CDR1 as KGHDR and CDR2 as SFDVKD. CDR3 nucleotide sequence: TGTGCCACCTCGGCCGGAGGGGATAACACTGAAGCTTTCTTT. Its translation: CATSAGGDNTEAFF.

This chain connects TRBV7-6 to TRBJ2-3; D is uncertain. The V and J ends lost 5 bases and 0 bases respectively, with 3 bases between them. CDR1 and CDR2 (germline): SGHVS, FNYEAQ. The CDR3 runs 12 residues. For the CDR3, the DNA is TGTGCCAGCAGCATTAGCACAGATACGCAGTATTTT. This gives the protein CASSISTDTQYF.

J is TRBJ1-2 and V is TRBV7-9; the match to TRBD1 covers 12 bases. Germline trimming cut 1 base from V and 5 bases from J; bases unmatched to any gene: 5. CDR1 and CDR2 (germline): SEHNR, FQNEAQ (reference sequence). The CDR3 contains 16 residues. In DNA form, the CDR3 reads TGTGCCAGCAGCTTAGTGGGGACAGGGGGCGCGTATGGCTACACCTTC. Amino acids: CASSLVGTGGAYGYTF. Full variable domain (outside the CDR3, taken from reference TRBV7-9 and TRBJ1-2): DTGVSQNPRHKITKRGQNVTFRCDPISEHNRLYWYRQTLGQGPEFLTYFQNEAQLEKSRLLSDRFSAERPKGSFSTLEIQRTEQGDSAMYLCASSLVGTGGAYGYTFGSGTRLTVV.

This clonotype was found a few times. This CDR3 is CSALKFGETTDTQYF. Written as DNA, the CDR3 is TGCAGTGCCCTCAAGTTCGGGGAGACCACAGATACGCAGTATTTT. The chain joins TRBV20-1 to TRBJ2-3, with D tentatively TRBD2 (5 bases). There are 15 residues in the CDR3. V was pared by 6 bases and J by 2 bases, with 18 bases between. Germline assignment: CDR1 DFQATT and CDR2 SNEGSKA (reference sequence).

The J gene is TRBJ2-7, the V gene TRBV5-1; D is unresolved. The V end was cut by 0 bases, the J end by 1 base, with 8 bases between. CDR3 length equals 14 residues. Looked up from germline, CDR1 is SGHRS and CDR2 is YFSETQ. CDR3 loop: CASSLVALSYEQYF. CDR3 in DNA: TGCGCCAGCAGCTTGGTAGCATTATCCTACGAGCAGTACTTC.

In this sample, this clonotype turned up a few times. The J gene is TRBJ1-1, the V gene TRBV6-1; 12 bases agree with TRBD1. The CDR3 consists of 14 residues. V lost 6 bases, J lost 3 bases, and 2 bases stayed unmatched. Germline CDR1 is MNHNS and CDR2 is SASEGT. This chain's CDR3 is CASRGTGGDTEAFF. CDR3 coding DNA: TGTGCCAGCAGGGGGACAGGGGGCGACACTGAAGCTTTCTTT.

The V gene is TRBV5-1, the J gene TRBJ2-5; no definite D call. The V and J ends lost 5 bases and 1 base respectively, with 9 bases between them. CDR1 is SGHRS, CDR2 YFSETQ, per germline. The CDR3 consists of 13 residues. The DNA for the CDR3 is TGCGCCAGCAGATCGGAACTCCAAGAGACCCAGTACTTC. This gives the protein CASRSELQETQYF.

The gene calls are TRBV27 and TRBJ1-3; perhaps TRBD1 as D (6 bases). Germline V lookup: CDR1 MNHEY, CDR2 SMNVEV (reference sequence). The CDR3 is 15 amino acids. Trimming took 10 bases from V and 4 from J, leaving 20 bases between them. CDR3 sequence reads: CATPAGTGSGNTIYF. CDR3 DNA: TGTGCCACACCCGCCGGCACAGGGTCAGGAAACACCATATATTTT.

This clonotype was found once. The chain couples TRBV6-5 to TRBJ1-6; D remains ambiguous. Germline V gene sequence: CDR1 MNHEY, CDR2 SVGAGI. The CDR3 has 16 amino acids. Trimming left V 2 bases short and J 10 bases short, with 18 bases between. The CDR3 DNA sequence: TGTGCCAGCAGTTACGGTCGTGGCGGGCCGGGCTCACCCCTCCACTTT. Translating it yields CASSYGRGGPGSPLHF.

CDR3: CASRGLGQINTEAFF. CDR3 nucleotide sequence: TGTGCCAGCAGGGGCCTGGGACAGATCAACACTGAAGCTTTCTTT. The rearrangement links TRBV6-2 or TRBV6-3 to TRBJ1-1, with TRBD1 identical over 7 bases. The CDR3 is 15 amino acids. Unmatched junction bases numbered 9, after V lost 6 bases and J lost 2 bases. Germline assignment: CDR1 MNHEY and CDR2 SVGEGT.

The DNA for the CDR3 is TGCAGTGCTAGGGGCCCGGGAGTAAGGTACGAGCAGTACTTC. Its protein product is CSARGPGVRYEQYF. The chain links TRBV20-1 to TRBJ2-7; D may be TRBD2 (6 bases). The CDR3 has 14 amino acids. Trimming left V 3 bases short and J 4 bases short, with 16 bases between. Germline-derived CDR1 and CDR2 are DFQATT and SNEGSKA (reference sequence).

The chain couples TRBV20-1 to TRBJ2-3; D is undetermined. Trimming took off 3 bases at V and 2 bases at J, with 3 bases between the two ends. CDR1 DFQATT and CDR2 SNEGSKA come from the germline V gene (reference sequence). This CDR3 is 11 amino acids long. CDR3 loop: CSASFTDTQYF. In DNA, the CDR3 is TGCAGTGCTAGTTTCACAGATACGCAGTATTTT.

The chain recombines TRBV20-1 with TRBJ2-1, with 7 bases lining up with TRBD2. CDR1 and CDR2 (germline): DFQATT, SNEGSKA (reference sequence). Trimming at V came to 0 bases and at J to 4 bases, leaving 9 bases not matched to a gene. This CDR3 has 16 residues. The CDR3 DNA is TGCAGTGCTAGAGACTGGAGGGGAGCGGGGTACAATGAGCAGTTCTTC. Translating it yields CSARDWRGAGYNEQFF.

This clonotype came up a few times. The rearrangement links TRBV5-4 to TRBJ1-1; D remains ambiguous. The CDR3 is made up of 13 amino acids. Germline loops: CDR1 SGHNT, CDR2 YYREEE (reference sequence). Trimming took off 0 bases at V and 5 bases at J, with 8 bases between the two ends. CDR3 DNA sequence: TGTGCCAGCAGCTTGGTTAGTGGGACTGAAGCTTTCTTT. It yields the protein CASSLVSGTEAFF.

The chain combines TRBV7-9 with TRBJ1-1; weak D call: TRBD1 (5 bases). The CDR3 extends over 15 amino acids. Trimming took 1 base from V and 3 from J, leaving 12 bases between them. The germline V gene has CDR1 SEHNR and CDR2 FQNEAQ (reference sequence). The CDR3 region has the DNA TGTGCCAGCAGCTTAGTTCCGGGGGGAGACACTGAAGCTTTCTTT. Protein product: CASSLVPGGDTEAFF.

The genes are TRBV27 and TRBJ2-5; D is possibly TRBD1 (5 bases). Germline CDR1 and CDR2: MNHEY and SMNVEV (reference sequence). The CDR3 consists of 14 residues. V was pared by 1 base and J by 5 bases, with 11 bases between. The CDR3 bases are TGTGCCAGCAGTTTATGGCATGGGGCCGAGACCCAGTACTTC. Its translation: CASSLWHGAETQYF.

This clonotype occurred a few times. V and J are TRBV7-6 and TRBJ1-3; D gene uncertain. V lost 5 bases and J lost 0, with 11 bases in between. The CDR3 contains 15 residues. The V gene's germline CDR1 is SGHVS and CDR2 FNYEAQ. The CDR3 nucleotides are TGTGCCAGCAGCCCTAGTTGGAGCTCTGGAAACACCATATATTTT. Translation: CASSPSWSSGNTIYF.

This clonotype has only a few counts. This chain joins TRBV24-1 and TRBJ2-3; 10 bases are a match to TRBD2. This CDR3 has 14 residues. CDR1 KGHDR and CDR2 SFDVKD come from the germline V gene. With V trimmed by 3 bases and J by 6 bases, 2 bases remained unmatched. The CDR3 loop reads CATSDPSGSDTQYF. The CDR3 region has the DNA TGTGCCACCAGTGATCCTAGCGGGAGCGATACGCAGTATTTT.

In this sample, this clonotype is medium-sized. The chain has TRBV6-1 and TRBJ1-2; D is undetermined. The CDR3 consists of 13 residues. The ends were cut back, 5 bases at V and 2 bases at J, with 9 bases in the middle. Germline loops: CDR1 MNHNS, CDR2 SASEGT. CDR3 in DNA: TGTGCCAGCAGTCAACGGTACAACTATGGCTACACCTTC. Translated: CASSQRYNYGYTF.

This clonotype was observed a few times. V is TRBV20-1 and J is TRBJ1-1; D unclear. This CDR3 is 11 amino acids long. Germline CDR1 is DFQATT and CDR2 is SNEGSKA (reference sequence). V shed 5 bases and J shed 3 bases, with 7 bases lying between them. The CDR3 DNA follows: TGCAGTGCTCTTCCGGACACTGAAGCTTTCTTT. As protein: CSALPDTEAFF.